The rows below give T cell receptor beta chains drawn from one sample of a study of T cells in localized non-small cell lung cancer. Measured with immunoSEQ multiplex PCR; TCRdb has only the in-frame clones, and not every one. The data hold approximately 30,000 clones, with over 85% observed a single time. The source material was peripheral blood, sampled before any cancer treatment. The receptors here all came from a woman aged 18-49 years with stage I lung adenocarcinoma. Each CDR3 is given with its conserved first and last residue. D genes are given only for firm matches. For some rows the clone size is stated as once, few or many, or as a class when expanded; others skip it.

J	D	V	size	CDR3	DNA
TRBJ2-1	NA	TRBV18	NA	CASSPPVGSEGSYNEQFF	TGTGCCAGCTCACCACCGGTAGGGAGTGAAGGGTCCTACAATGAGCAGTTCTTC
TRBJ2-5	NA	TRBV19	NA	CASSIGQRRGQETQYF	TGTGCCAGTAGTATCGGGCAGAGGAGAGGTCAAGAGACCCAGTACTTC
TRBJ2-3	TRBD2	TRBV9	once	CASSVIAGGTTDTQYF	TGTGCCAGCAGCGTGATAGCGGGAGGGACCACAGATACGCAGTATTTT
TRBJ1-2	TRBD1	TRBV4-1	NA	CASSQGLKWTGGNYGYTF	TGCGCCAGCAGCCAGGGACTAAAATGGACAGGCGGTAACTATGGCTACACCTTC
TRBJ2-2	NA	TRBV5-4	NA	CASSILPWGGELFF	TGTGCCAGCAGCATCCTCCCCTGGGGCGGGGAGCTGTTTTTT
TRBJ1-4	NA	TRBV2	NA	CASSEATNEKLFF	TGTGCCAGCAGTGAAGCAACTAATGAAAAACTGTTTTTT
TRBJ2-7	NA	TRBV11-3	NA	CASSRPGLFSYEQYF	TGTGCCAGCAGCCGACCGGGACTCTTCTCCTACGAGCAGTACTTC
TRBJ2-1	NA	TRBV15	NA	CATSRDRGEQFF	TGTGCCACCAGCAGAGATAGGGGAGAGCAGTTCTTC
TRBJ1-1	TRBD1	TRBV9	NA	CASSVGGQGYEAFF	TGTGCCAGCAGCGTAGGGGGACAGGGCTATGAAGCTTTCTTT
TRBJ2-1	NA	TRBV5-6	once	CASSLVLGDNEQFF	TGTGCCAGCAGCTTGGTTCTAGGGGACAATGAGCAGTTCTTC
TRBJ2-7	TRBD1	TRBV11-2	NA	CASSLVQGAYEQYF	TGTGCCAGCAGTCTGGTACAGGGGGCCTACGAGCAGTACTTC
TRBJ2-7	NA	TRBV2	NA	CASTDSGDSYEQYF	TGTGCCAGCACGGATAGCGGAGACTCCTACGAGCAGTACTTC
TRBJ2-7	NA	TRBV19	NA	CASSPWARDVSYEQYF	TGTGCCAGTAGTCCCTGGGCCCGGGACGTATCCTACGAGCAGTACTTC
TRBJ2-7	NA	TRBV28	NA	CASSPHREGYEQYF	TGTGCCAGCAGTCCGCACCGCGAGGGCTACGAGCAGTACTTC
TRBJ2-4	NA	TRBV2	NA	CASSESTIQNIQYF	TGTGCCAGCAGTGAATCGACTATCCAAAACATTCAGTACTTC
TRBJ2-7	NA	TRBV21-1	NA	CASSKVFTPTTYEQYF	TGTGCCAGCAGCAAAGTATTTACTCCTACTACCTACGAGCAGTACTTC
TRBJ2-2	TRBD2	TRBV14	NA	CAVRAGGHRELFF	TGTGCTGTCCGAGCGGGAGGGCACCGGGAGCTGTTTTTT
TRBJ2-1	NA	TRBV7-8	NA	CASSRRGIDEQFF	TGTGCCAGCAGCCGACGAGGGATCGATGAGCAGTTCTTC
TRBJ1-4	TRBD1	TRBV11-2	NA	CASSLVDRGREKLFF	TGTGCCAGCAGCTTAGTAGACAGGGGTCGAGAAAAACTGTTTTTT
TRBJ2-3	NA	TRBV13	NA	CASSRRTDTQYF	TGTGCCAGCAGCAGGCGCACAGATACGCAGTATTTT
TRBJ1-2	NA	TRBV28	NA	CASSLLPGAGYTF	TGTGCCAGCAGTTTGCTGCCAGGGGCTGGCTACACCTTC
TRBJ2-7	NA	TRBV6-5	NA	CASSPHGGSSYEQYF	TGTGCCAGCAGCCCCCACGGGGGTAGTAGCTACGAGCAGTACTTC
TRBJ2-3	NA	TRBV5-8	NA	CASRGHGFSTDTQYF	TGTGCCAGCAGAGGCCACGGATTCAGCACAGATACGCAGTATTTT
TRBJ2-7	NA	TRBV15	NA	CATSRAGPLSYEQYF	TGTGCCACCAGCAGAGCGGGTCCCCTCTCCTACGAGCAGTACTTC